The 27 T cell receptor beta chains given below trace back to one sample, sequenced in a study of T cell repertoires in cytomegalovirus infection. Which antigens these TCRs recognize remains unknown. TCRdb re-analysed the reads in MiXCR, keeping a single row per CDR3 protein. The data hold fewer than 350,000 distinct CDR3 sequences, with under 35% observed a single time. The material was cultured PBMCs, obtained from culture after CMV antigen stimulation. The receptor set was obtained from a human donor in good health (CMV status not recorded). Some clones in this sample may be carry-over from other donors' samples.

CDR3 DNA: TGTGCCAGCAGCGCGATAGCGGGAGGGCGATTGGGCACCGGGGAGCTGTTTTTT. Protein product: CASSAIAGGRLGTGELFF. The J gene is TRBJ2-2, the V gene TRBV7-8; TRBD2 matches at 11 bases. CDR3 length: 18 residues. Trimming removed 5 bases from V and 4 bases from J; junction bases left unmatched: 12. The germline V gene has CDR1 SGHVS and CDR2 FQNEAQ.

A few counts support this clonotype. The CDR3 spells CASRNRGGGKLFF. The CDR3 DNA reads as TGTGCCAGCAGAAACCGGGGAGGGGGAAAACTGTTTTTT. J is TRBJ1-4 and V is TRBV7-8; tentative D call: TRBD1 (6 bases). The CDR3 spans 13 residues. Trimming cost V 6 bases and J 10 bases, with 15 bases left between them. Germline V CDR1 and CDR2: SGHVS, FQNEAQ.

The V gene is TRBV20-1, the J gene TRBJ2-5; D gene ambiguous. Trimming pared 3 bases from V and 2 bases from J, leaving 16 bases between. The CDR3 has 15 amino acids. Germline lookup yields CDR1 DFQATT and CDR2 SNEGSKA (reference sequence). The CDR3 reads CSARPGPEPQETQYF. The CDR3 coding sequence is TGCAGTGCTAGGCCGGGCCCCGAGCCACAAGAGACCCAGTACTTC.

This clonotype came up many times. The chain joins TRBV6-5 to TRBJ1-6, with unresolved D. V was shortened by 2 bases and J by 7 bases, with 6 bases between the two germline ends. CDR1 is MNHEY, CDR2 SVGAGI, per germline. The CDR3 sequence is 13 residues long. As DNA, the CDR3 is TGTGCCAGCAGTTACAGTGGCAATTCACCCCTCCACTTT. The encoded protein is CASSYSGNSPLHF.

This sequence joins TRBV7-2 and TRBJ2-1, with 9 bases fitting TRBD2. The length of the CDR3 is 15 residues. CDR1 and CDR2 from the germline V gene are SGHTA and FQGNSA. The V and J ends lost 6 bases and 7 bases, in that order; junction bases with no gene match: 10. CDR3 amino acids: CASSPPGLAANEQFF. CDR3 coding DNA: TGTGCCAGCAGTCCTCCGGGACTAGCCGCGAATGAGCAGTTCTTC.

This clonotype was detected only a few times. The chain recombines TRBV2 with TRBJ1-2; TRBD1 is a possible D gene (5 bases). The CDR3 has 16 amino acids. The germline V and J ends were trimmed by 2 bases and 0 bases, with 13 bases remaining between them. Germline V gene lookup returns CDR1 SNHLY and CDR2 FYNNEI. The CDR3 bases are TGTGCCAGCAGTGAATTTTTGGTAGGGGCTAACTATGGCTACACCTTC. Translating gives CASSEFLVGANYGYTF. The complete variable domain, with remaining parts taken from reference TRBV2 and TRBJ1-2, reads EPEVTQTPSHQVTQMGQEVILRCVPISNHLYFYWYRQILGQKVEFLVSFYNNEISEKSEIFDDQFSVERPDGSNFTLKIRSTKLEDSAMYFCASSEFLVGANYGYTFGSGTRLTVV.

The chain is built from TRBV24-1 and TRBJ2-1, with a weak D call TRBD2 (6 bases). CDR3 length equals 16 residues. V lost 1 base and J 0 bases, leaving 9 bases between the germline ends. The germline CDR1 and CDR2 sequences are KGHDR and SFDVKD. The CDR3 spells CATSDFGGTSYNEQFF. CDR3 coding DNA: TGTGCCACCAGTGATTTTGGAGGGACCTCCTACAATGAGCAGTTCTTC.

The chain recombines TRBV27 with TRBJ2-1; 7 bases fit TRBD2. The CDR3 runs to 14 residues. From germline, CDR1 is MNHEY and CDR2 SMNVEV (reference sequence). V shed 5 bases and J 7 bases; nucleotides not matched to a gene: 8. The CDR3 sequence: CASSGGWGGNEQFF. The CDR3, as DNA: TGTGCCAGCAGTGGGGGTTGGGGGGGAAATGAGCAGTTCTTC.

A remark on this clonotype: This may arise from a read error, as a much more abundant clone is one base away. This chain links TRBV7-8 with TRBJ1-5; a possible D gene is TRBD1 (6 bases). The germline gives CDR1 SGHVS, CDR2 FQNEAQ. V dropped 3 bases and J dropped 1 base, with 7 bases sitting between them. This CDR3 contains 14 residues. This CDR3 is CASSFTGSNQPQHF. CDR3 DNA: TGTGCCAGCAGCTTTACAGGGAGCAATCAGCCCCAGCATTTT.

This clonotype was picked up many times. The rearrangement links TRBV11-2 to TRBJ1-2; D might be TRBD1 (5 bases). This CDR3 has 14 residues. CDR1 SGHAT and CDR2 FQNNGV come from the germline V gene. V dropped 7 bases and J dropped 3 bases, with 15 bases sitting between them. CDR3 bases: TGTGCCAGCACCAACCACGGGGGGGACTATGGCTACACCTTC. Amino acids: CASTNHGGDYGYTF.

V and J are TRBV4-2 and TRBJ1-3; no definite D call. Germline lookup yields CDR1 LGHNA and CDR2 YNFKEQ. The V end was cut by 1 base, the J end by 2 bases, with 12 bases between. The CDR3 extends over 16 amino acids. This CDR3 is CASSQGESGTGNTIYF. The CDR3 nucleotides read TGTGCCAGCAGCCAAGGAGAGTCGGGGACTGGAAACACCATATATTTT.

The chain is built from TRBV7-2 and TRBJ1-2, with no clear D. Germline assignment: CDR1 SGHTA and CDR2 FQGNSA. V lost 4 bases and J lost 5, with 11 bases in between. CDR3 length: 13 residues. The DNA of the CDR3 is TGTGCCAGCAGCTCCGACGGGCCTTATGGCTACACCTTC. Protein sequence: CASSSDGPYGYTF. The whole variable domain, remainder taken from reference TRBV7-2 and TRBJ1-2, is GAGVSQSPSNKVTEKGKDVELRCDPISGHTALYWYRQSLGQGLEFLIYFQGNSAPDKSGLPSDRFSAERTGGSVSTLTIQRTQQEDSAVYLCASSSDGPYGYTFGSGTRLTVV.

This clonotype appeared a few times. The V and J genes are TRBV4-2 and TRBJ2-6, with TRBD1 matching over 8 bases. Germline loops: CDR1 LGHNA, CDR2 YNFKEQ. V lost 2 bases and J lost 0; bases outside the gene matches: 6. The CDR3 extends over 18 amino acids. The CDR3 reads CASSQQAGGNSGANVLTF. The CDR3 DNA is TGTGCCAGCAGCCAACAAGCAGGGGGCAACTCTGGGGCCAACGTCCTGACTTTC.

This chain connects TRBV20-1 to TRBJ2-1; 10 bases fit TRBD2. The trim removed 4 bases at V and 7 bases at J, leaving 7 bases unmatched. Germline assignment: CDR1 DFQATT and CDR2 SNEGSKA (reference sequence). This CDR3 is built from 14 residues. This chain's CDR3 is CSATSGRGRNEQFF. For the CDR3, the DNA is TGCAGTGCTACAAGCGGGAGGGGGCGGAATGAGCAGTTCTTC.

In this sample, this clonotype turned up a few times. This chain joins TRBV4-1 and TRBJ2-2, with 7 bases that match TRBD1. The V and J ends lost 2 bases and 6 bases, in that order; junction bases with no gene match: 6. This CDR3 has 15 amino acids. The germline CDR1 and CDR2 sequences are MGHRA and YSYEKL. This CDR3 reads CASSQSTGMPGELFF. The DNA for the CDR3 is TGCGCCAGCAGCCAATCGACAGGGATGCCCGGGGAGCTGTTTTTT.

This clonotype came up many times. The rearrangement uses TRBV11-2 and TRBJ2-7; TRBD1 aligns across 7 bases. The CDR3 runs to 16 residues. V was clipped by 8 bases and J by 3 bases; unmatched bases: 16. The germline gives CDR1 SGHAT, CDR2 FQNNGV. CDR3 protein: CASGAPMTGFNYEQYF. The CDR3 DNA sequence: TGTGCCAGCGGGGCCCCGATGACAGGGTTCAACTACGAGCAGTACTTC.

This clonotype showed up many times. The gene calls are TRBV7-2 and TRBJ2-1, with D possibly matching TRBD1 (6 bases). Germline V lookup: CDR1 SGHTA, CDR2 FQGNSA. The CDR3 is made up of 13 amino acids. Trimming took off 7 bases at V and 6 bases at J, with 13 bases between the two ends. The CDR3 region is CASTQGSGNEQFF. The CDR3 DNA is TGTGCCAGCACCCAGGGGTCTGGCAATGAGCAGTTCTTC.

Here the CDR3 DNA reads TGTGCCAGCAGCTTAGGCACGAATGGCTACACCTTC. It translates to CASSLGTNGYTF. The chain is built from TRBV7-9 and TRBJ1-2, with no clear D. The CDR3 totals 12 residues. Germline values: CDR1 SEHNR, CDR2 FQNEAQ (reference sequence). The V end was cut by 1 base, the J end by 6 bases, with 6 bases between.

J is TRBJ1-4 and V is TRBV9; tentatively, D is TRBD1 (5 bases). There are 16 residues in the CDR3. Germline V gene sequence: CDR1 SGDLS, CDR2 YYNGEE. Trimming pared 2 bases from V and 7 bases from J, leaving 18 bases between. Written as DNA, the CDR3 is TGTGCCAGCAGCGTCGCCTATTCGTCCGGGGGTGAAAAACTGTTTTTT. Amino acid sequence: CASSVAYSSGGEKLFF.

About this clonotype itself: It may be a read error: a sequence one base away is much more abundant. This chain uses TRBV12-3 or TRBV12-4 with TRBJ2-3; 7 nucleotides align to TRBD2. The CDR3 is 14 amino acids. Trimming removed 6 bases from V and 8 bases from J; junction bases left unmatched: 11. CDR3 bases: TGTGCCAGCAGCCGGGTGGGGAGGGAGGTTACGCAGTATTTT. Translation: CASSRVGREVTQYF.

V usage is TRBV7-9 and J usage is TRBJ2-1; 8 bases agree with TRBD2. V lost 10 bases and J lost 7; bases outside the gene matches: 27. Germline CDR1 SEHNR, CDR2 FQNEAQ (reference sequence). This CDR3 contains 19 residues. CDR3 protein: CAIPRGRTSRINYSNEQFF. In DNA, the CDR3 is TGTGCCATTCCCCGGGGGAGGACTAGCCGGATCAATTATTCAAATGAGCAGTTCTTC. The full variable domain, rest sourced from reference TRBV7-9 and TRBJ2-1, is DTGVSQNPRHKITKRGQNVTFRCDPISEHNRLYWYRQTLGQGPEFLTYFQNEAQLEKSRLLSDRFSAERPKGSFSTLEIQRTEQGDSAMYLCAIPRGRTSRINYSNEQFFGPGTRLTVL.

The chain combines TRBV7-3 with TRBJ1-1; 7 bases are shared with TRBD1. CDR3 length: 13 amino acids. V was pared by 7 bases and J by 5 bases, with 7 bases of the junction left unmatched. Germline V gene data show CDR1 as SGHTA and CDR2 as FQGTGA. The CDR3 is CASKEQGGTEAFF. The DNA of the CDR3 is TGTGCCAGCAAGGAGCAGGGGGGTACTGAAGCTTTCTTT.

This chain links TRBV7-2 with TRBJ1-4; D is unresolved. CDR1 is SGHTA and CDR2 is FQGNSA in the germline V gene. Trimming removed 0 bases from V and 4 bases from J, with 6 bases in between. The CDR3 runs to 14 residues. The CDR3 loop reads CASSLARLNEKLFF. The CDR3 nucleotides are TGTGCCAGCAGCTTAGCGAGGCTTAATGAAAAACTGTTTTTT.

This clonotype showed up just a few times. The chain combines TRBV6-6 with TRBJ1-3, with D uncertain. Per the germline V gene, CDR1 is MNHNY and CDR2 is SVGAGI (reference sequence). The CDR3 is 14 amino acids. V gave up 10 bases and J gave up 2 bases, with 15 bases separating them. CDR3 sequence: CATVGPPPGNTIYF. The CDR3, as DNA: TGTGCCACCGTTGGGCCCCCCCCTGGAAACACCATATATTTT.

The gene calls are TRBV6-1 and TRBJ2-7; 14 bases are a match to TRBD2. The CDR3 has 16 amino acids. Germline trimming cut 5 bases from V and 3 bases from J; bases unmatched to any gene: 6. Germline loops: CDR1 MNHNS, CDR2 SASEGT. The CDR3 here is CASSSPGTSGSYEQYF. CDR3 DNA: TGTGCCAGCAGTTCGCCTGGGACTAGCGGGAGCTACGAGCAGTACTTC.

V is TRBV7-6 and J is TRBJ1-6, with TRBD1 matching over 7 bases. Germline V gene data show CDR1 as SGHVS and CDR2 as FNYEAQ. J was trimmed by 11 bases and V by 5 bases; bases with no gene match: 3. The CDR3 covers 12 residues. CDR3 sequence: CASSLQGPPLHF. CDR3 nucleotides: TGTGCCAGCAGCCTACAGGGGCCACCCCTCCACTTT.

V and J are TRBV12-3 or TRBV12-4 and TRBJ2-1; 8 nucleotides align to TRBD2. The CDR3 contains 15 residues. The V and J ends lost 5 bases and 4 bases, in that order; junction bases with no gene match: 7. The CDR3 DNA reads TGTGCCAGCAGTCCTACTGCGGGGGGATACAATGAGCAGTTCTTC. This encodes CASSPTAGGYNEQFF.